Listed here are 21 T cell receptor beta chains from one sample, sequenced in a study of blood T cell repertoires in COVID-19. TCRdb's table, derived via immunoSEQ multiplex PCR, lists solely in-frame clones and lacks some. The profile shows hundreds of thousands of clones, about 84% of them singletons. Source material: PBMCs or T cells enriched from blood (not recorded which). The receptors come from a woman aged 45 to 65 who had recovered from COVID-19.

The chain recombines TRBV2 with TRBJ2-1; 15 bases map to TRBD2. From germline, CDR1 is SNHLY and CDR2 FYNNEI. With V trimmed by 1 base and J by 3 bases, 4 bases remained unmatched. The CDR3 has 18 residues. Here the CDR3 reads CASSEERTSGRGYNEQFF. The CDR3 DNA reads as TGTGCCAGCAGTGAAGAACGGACTAGCGGGAGGGGCTACAATGAGCAGTTCTTC.

CDR3 bases: TGTGCCAGCAGCCCCCAGGAACAGCCTTTAGCTTTCTTT. Residues: CASSPQEQPLAFF. J is TRBJ1-1 and V is TRBV11-3; D unclear. The CDR3 is 13 residues long. Trimming took off 5 bases at V and 10 bases at J, with 17 bases between the two ends. The germline CDR1 and CDR2 sequences are SGHNT and YENEEA.

The chain combines TRBV4-3 with TRBJ2-1; tentatively, D is TRBD2 (6 bases). The germline V gene has CDR1 LGHNA and CDR2 YSLEER. Trimming stripped 0 bases from V and 2 bases from J, with 11 bases between. CDR3 length: 16 residues. CDR3 sequence: CASSQDRGVPYNEQFF. The CDR3 nucleotides are TGCGCCAGCAGCCAAGATCGCGGGGTCCCCTACAATGAGCAGTTCTTC.

The chain is built from TRBV5-5 and TRBJ1-6; D is unresolved. The CDR3 runs to 15 residues. Trimming removed 1 base at V and 5 bases at J, with 10 bases between. CDR1 is SGHKS, CDR2 YYEKEE, per germline (reference sequence). The CDR3 DNA reads TGTGCCAGCAGCTTGCGAACAGCCAATAATTCACCCCTCCACTTT. Translated: CASSLRTANNSPLHF.

This clone has just one count. The rearrangement uses TRBV19 and TRBJ1-2; no clear D gene. The ends were cut back, 5 bases at V and 8 bases at J, with 21 bases in the middle. Germline V gene lookup returns CDR1 LNHDA and CDR2 SQIVND (reference sequence). The CDR3 has 15 amino acids. CDR3 loop: CASSLVEGRVRGYTF. The DNA of the CDR3 is TGTGCCAGTAGTTTAGTGGAGGGAAGGGTTCGGGGCTACACCTTC.

The genes are TRBV9 and TRBJ1-1, with D perhaps matching TRBD1 (6 bases). The germline CDR1 and CDR2 sequences are SGDLS and YYNGEE. With 5 bases removed from V and 1 base from J, the gap between germline ends came to 9 bases. CDR3 length equals 13 residues. The CDR3 here is CASSSTGNTEAFF. Here the CDR3 DNA reads TGTGCCAGCAGTTCGACAGGGAACACTGAAGCTTTCTTT.

The rearrangement links TRBV5-6 to TRBJ2-2, with 13 nucleotides matching TRBD2. The CDR3 extends over 18 amino acids. Per the germline V gene, CDR1 is SGHDT and CDR2 is YYEEEE. Trimming removed 3 bases from V and 3 bases from J; junction bases left unmatched: 8. In DNA, the CDR3 is TGTGCCAGCAGCTACCGGACTAGCGGGAGCCGGGACACCGGGGAGCTGTTTTTT. The encoded protein is CASSYRTSGSRDTGELFF.

The V call is TRBV12-3 or TRBV12-4, the J call TRBJ2-1; D is perhaps TRBD2 (5 bases). This CDR3 is 13 amino acids long. V was cut by 7 bases and J by 8 bases, with 15 bases left in between. CDR3 sequence reads: CASTPRRRDEQFF. The CDR3 DNA is TGTGCCAGCACCCCGAGGCGGCGGGATGAGCAGTTCTTC.

The chain joins TRBV15 to TRBJ1-5; 9 bases align to TRBD1. Germline V lookup: CDR1 LNHNV, CDR2 YYDKDF (reference sequence). V lost 5 bases, J lost 6 bases, and 8 bases stayed unmatched. The length of the CDR3 is 15 residues. The CDR3 DNA reads as TGTGCCACCAGCGCCGGGACAGGGTTAAGTCAGCCCCAGCATTTT. This codes for CATSAGTGLSQPQHF. The entire variable domain, with the rest obtained from reference TRBV15 and TRBJ1-5, is as follows: DAMVIQNPRYQVTQFGKPVTLSCSQTLNHNVMYWYQQKSSQAPKLLFHYYDKDFNNEADTPDNFQSRRPNTSFCFLDIRSPGLGDTAMYLCATSAGTGLSQPQHFGDGTRLSIL.

The CDR3 region is CASSFLGAGTEAFF. The CDR3 nucleotides read TGTGCCAGCAGCTTTCTGGGGGCCGGCACTGAAGCTTTCTTT. The chain is built from TRBV7-8 and TRBJ1-1, with D perhaps TRBD1 (6 bases). Germline CDR1 SGHVS, CDR2 FQNEAQ. With 3 bases removed from V and 4 bases from J, the gap between germline ends came to 12 bases. CDR3 length equals 14 residues. Supplemented by reference TRBV7-8 and TRBJ1-1, the full variable domain reads GAGVSQSPRYKVAKRGQDVALRCDPISGHVSLFWYQQALGQGPEFLTYFQNEAQLDKSGLPSDRFFAERPEGSVSTLKIQRTQQEDSAVYLCASSFLGAGTEAFFGQGTRLTVV.

V and J are TRBV9 and TRBJ2-3; TRBD2 matches 8 bases. CDR3 length: 15 residues. From germline, CDR1 is SGDLS and CDR2 YYNGEE. Losses at the gene ends were 6 bases for V and 2 bases for J; bases not matched to a gene: 8. The CDR3 DNA sequence: TGTGCCAGCACCCAAACTAGCGGACTCACAGATACGCAGTATTTT. This codes for CASTQTSGLTDTQYF.

This chain joins TRBV5-1 and TRBJ2-3; TRBD2 matches 9 bases. From germline, CDR1 is SGHRS and CDR2 YFSETQ. The CDR3 runs to 17 residues. After removal of 3 bases from V and 1 base from J, the junction contained 9 bases not matched to a gene. CDR3 DNA: TGCGCCAGCAGCTCGGGGACTAGCCCTCTGGGCACAGATACGCAGTATTTT. Translating it yields CASSSGTSPLGTDTQYF.

The chain joins TRBV19 to TRBJ2-7, with 10 bases lining up with TRBD1. The CDR3 extends over 15 amino acids. CDR1 is LNHDA, CDR2 SQIVND, per germline (reference sequence). V shed 6 bases and J 4 bases; nucleotides not matched to a gene: 9. CDR3 DNA sequence: TGTGCCAGTAGCGATTCGGGACAGGGGTTATACGAGCAGTACTTC. Protein product: CASSDSGQGLYEQYF.

V gene TRBV4-2 combines with J gene TRBJ2-7, with 7 bases lining up with TRBD1. Losses at the gene ends were 0 bases for V and 4 bases for J; bases not matched to a gene: 3. The CDR3 loop spans 14 amino acids. CDR1 is LGHNA and CDR2 is YNFKEQ in the germline V gene. The CDR3 reads CASSQDRGRYEQYF. CDR3 bases: TGTGCCAGCAGCCAAGATAGGGGGCGGTACGAGCAGTACTTC.

This sequence joins TRBV7-2 and TRBJ1-2; 7 bases fit TRBD1. The V gene end was trimmed by 5 bases and the J gene end by 4 bases; junction bases not matched to a gene: 7. CDR1 and CDR2 (germline): SGHTA, FQGNSA. The CDR3 is 14 amino acids. CDR3 in DNA: TGTGCCAGCAGCGAACAGACAGGGATCTATGGCTACACCTTC. Encoded protein: CASSEQTGIYGYTF.

This chain joins TRBV15 and TRBJ1-1; 7 bases fit TRBD1. The CDR3 loop spans 14 amino acids. The junction had 7 bases not matched to a gene; V was cut back by 3 bases and J by 6 bases. Germline V gives CDR1 LNHNV, CDR2 YYDKDF (reference sequence). CDR3 DNA: TGTGCCACCAGCAGGACAGGGAAAGACCCTGAAGCTTTCTTT. Amino acid sequence: CATSRTGKDPEAFF.

The V gene is TRBV14, the J gene TRBJ1-6; D ambiguous. The CDR3 sequence is 14 residues long. Germline V gene sequence: CDR1 SGHDN, CDR2 FVKESK. V was shortened by 5 bases and J by 9 bases, with 14 bases between the two germline ends. The CDR3 reads CASSGLYGGSPLHF. CDR3 in DNA: TGTGCCAGCAGCGGCCTCTACGGCGGTTCACCCCTCCACTTT.

This chain connects TRBV29-1 to TRBJ2-7; TRBD1 aligns across 9 bases. The germline V gene encodes CDR1 SQVTM and CDR2 ANQGSEA. Trimming took 6 bases from V and 6 from J; bases not matched to a gene: 9. This CDR3 is 13 amino acids long. CDR3 in DNA: TGCAGCGTAACCGGGACAGGGATCCGCGAGCAGTACTTC. This gives the protein CSVTGTGIREQYF.

This clone was detected only once. The CDR3 loop is CAWSGRQGSQPQHF. Written as DNA, the CDR3 is TGTGCCTGGAGTGGGAGACAGGGATCCCAGCCCCAGCATTTT. The chain links TRBV30 to TRBJ1-5, with TRBD1 matching 7 bases. Unmatched junction bases numbered 7, after V lost 1 base and J lost 7 bases. The length of the CDR3 is 14 residues. Germline CDR1 and CDR2: GTSNPN and SVGIG (reference sequence).

This rearrangement joins TRBV21-1 to TRBJ1-6; the table's D call, TRBD1, was not checked against the DNA. TRBV21-1 is a known pseudogene. The CDR3 contains 19 residues. CDR3 sequence (DNA): TGTGCCAGCAGCAAAACCAGGGTTGGTTTGAACTCCTATAATTCACCCCTCCACTTT. The encoded protein is CASSKTRVGLNSYNSPLHF.

The J gene is TRBJ2-7, the V gene TRBV19; the match to TRBD2 covers 8 bases. V lost 3 bases, J lost 2 bases, and 6 bases stayed unmatched. This CDR3 is built from 15 residues. Germline loops: CDR1 LNHDA, CDR2 SQIVND (reference sequence). The CDR3 DNA sequence: TGTGCCAGTAGTATTTTCCAGCGGGGGACCTACGAGCAGTACTTC. Its translation is CASSIFQRGTYEQYF.